This T cell receptor beta chain was profiled in a study of neoadjuvant nivolumab and ipilimumab in lung cancer (dated by TCRdb to about 2020). Study-wide context: Intravenous nivolumab was dosed at 3 mg/kg on days 1, 15 and 29, and in the combination arm ipilimumab 1 mg/kg was added on day 1 only. Matched pretherapy and resected tumor pairs were analyzed from seven patients, of whom four had been treated with nivolumab and three with nivolumab plus ipilimumab. The study compared TCR repertoires in pretherapy (baseline) peripheral blood with TCR repertoires in tumors resected at surgery following neoadjuvant immune checkpoint blockade. The primary endpoint of the trial was the rate of major pathologic response (MPR) in the intention-to-treat population of each study arm. The trial treated 44 patients with operable NSCLC: about 23 were randomized to nivolumab monotherapy and around 20 to nivolumab plus ipilimumab.

This clone was seen once. Its antigen is not yet known. Per-base qualities were not stored, and no clone one base away is much larger. In light of the paper, this sample's time point label describes: at surgical resection after neoadjuvant nivolumab +/- ipilimumab. Samples came from the phase 2 randomized NEOSTAR trial, which tested neoadjuvant nivolumab or nivolumab plus ipilimumab followed by surgery in operable NSCLC. Library preparation employed the immunoSEQ multiplex PCR assay. On the study's bioinformatics: Repertoires were summarized by richness and clonality, and significantly expanded and contracted clones were identified between pre- and post-therapy samples. What TCRdb holds here is the immuneACCESS table cut down to in-frame rearrangements. Part of the clones is not present; checked against another copy, under half of the missing clones reflect an unresolved V gene, and the others are unexplained. The DNA gave D and trimming, while V, J and clone size come from that table. The sample contains thousands of clones, 70% to 85% of them found a single time. The top ten hold 3% to 3.5% of the sample.

The paper's findings and limits, for the study overall: No significant correlation was found between TCR clonality and pathologic tumor regression, and only one major-pathologic-response sample was available for the clonality analysis. TCR richness and clonality were greater in resected tumors than in tumor-adjacent uninvolved lung, and increases were seen in more dual-therapy-treated tumors. A positive correlation was observed between pretherapy blood TCR richness and richness in tumors resected after neoadjuvant therapy (Spearman R of about 0.82). TCR sequencing was performed in a small number of samples. Tumor T-cell richness and clonality rose from pretherapy to surgery in three of three dual-therapy tumors but in only two of four nivolumab-treated tumors.

From the cysteine up to the phenylalanine, the CDR3 has a length of 16 residues. The read is trimmed to its CDR3 DNA, 48 bases read in frame from base 1. CDR1 and CDR2 (GTSNPN, SVGIG) derive from the germline V gene (reference sequence). The junction shows trimming of 5 bases on V and 6 bases on J, and the gene matches do not reach 12 bases of it. The chain joins TRBV30 to TRBJ2-2; 10 central bases correspond to TRBD2. Sequencing was performed on tumor tissue, taken after neoadjuvant nivolumab, alone or with ipilimumab, at or shortly before surgery. The sequence came from an adult with non-small cell lung cancer. The nucleotides are TGTGCCTGGGACCCTAGGCTAGCGGGAGTGTCCGGGGAGCTGTTTTTT. Translated, it gives CAWDPRLAGVSGELFF. With the rest looked up from the reference TRBV30 and TRBJ2-2 genes rather than sequenced, the full variable domain is SQTIHQWPATLVQPVGSPLSLECTVEGTSNPNLYWYRQAAGRGLQLLFYSVGIGQISSEVPQNLSASRPQDRQFILSSKKLLLSDSGFYLCAWDPRLAGVSGELFFGEGSRLTVL.